The entry below describes one T cell receptor (beta chain). Its cognate antigen is unknown. A junction boundary mismatches the germline segment, possibly from a read error. Treatment defined: approximately 10-day PBMC culture with coronavirus spike peptide pools or control peptides (ViraFEST assay). A negative selection step was used to isolate CD4+ T cells once culture had run for around 11 days. These data belong to a study of vaccination and CD4 T cells after COVID-19. Looking at the study overall: The convalescents, six males and four females, included two who were Hispanic. A median of around 70 days (range 14 to 241) separated dose two from the taking of post-vaccine samples. Overall study findings and caveats: The authors identified 304 of 307 vaccine-specific clones in convalescent patients as spike mono-reactive.

CD4+ T cells that had been cultured provided DNA sequenced with the Oncomine TCR Beta short-read assay. Using its own MiXCR run on the PCR reads, TCRdb lists one record per CDR3 protein. The sample consists of some 14,000 distinct CDR3 sequences, 45% of them appearing once. CDR3 length: 12 amino acids. Germline V gene lookup returns CDR1 GTSNPN and CDR2 SVGIG (reference sequence). The chain couples TRBV30 to TRBJ1-2, with D unclear. The sequencing used CD4+ T cells from blood, cultured in vitro, collected after SARS-CoV-2 vaccination. This receptor was identified in a human donor who had recovered from COVID-19. The CDR3 is CAWNSRPAWGAF. The CDR3 DNA sequence: TGTGCCTGGAATTCAAGGCCAGCCTGGGGTGCCTTC.